A single sample gave rise to the 2 T cell receptor beta chains below, sequenced in a study of PD-1 blockade in classical Hodgkin lymphoma. Repertoires were generated with immunoSEQ multiplex PCR, while TCRdb's copy carries only in-frame clones and drops some. The data hold 30,000 to 35,000 clones, with under 95% observed a single time. Noted time point: newly diagnosed, previously untreated cHL patient sample. Material for sequencing was peripheral blood mononuclear cells (PBMCs). The receptors shown here come from a human donor with classical Hodgkin lymphoma.

CDR3 in amino acids: CASGQGTGNTIYF. In DNA, the CDR3 is TGTGCCAGTGGACAGGGGACAGGAAACACCATATATTTT. The chain employs TRBV30 and TRBJ1-3; the match to TRBD1 covers 9 bases. The CDR3 sequence is 13 residues long. V lost 8 bases to trimming and J lost 4 bases; unmatched junction nucleotides: 6. CDR1 is GTSNPN, CDR2 SVGIG, per germline (reference sequence).

V gene TRBV19 combines with J gene TRBJ2-7; 10 bases agree with TRBD2. The V gene end was trimmed by 4 bases and the J gene end by 6 bases; junction bases not matched to a gene: 9. The CDR3 consists of 15 residues. Germline CDR1 reads LNHDA; CDR2 reads SQIVND (reference sequence). CDR3 bases: TGTGCCAGTAGTACCAGGGCTAGCGGGAGTATCGAGCAGTACTTC. Protein sequence: CASSTRASGSIEQYF.